The 10 T cell receptor beta chains in this list originate from one sample, sequenced in a study of T cell changes during pregnancy in multiple sclerosis. Assay used: immunoSEQ multiplex PCR; TCRdb lists only in-frame clones, some missing. The table has tens of thousands of clones, over 90% seen once. The source material was peripheral blood, sampled after pregnancy. These TCRs come from a female donor with multiple sclerosis, enrolled in a pregnancy study.

This sequence joins TRBV21-1 and TRBJ2-2; the table's D call TRBD1 went unverified against the DNA. TRBV21-1 corresponds to a pseudogene. The CDR3 is 16 amino acids. DNA of the CDR3: TGTGCCAGCAGCAAAGGCAGGGGCATTGAAGCCGGGGAGCTGTTTTTT. Translating gives CASSKGRGIEAGELFF.

The rearrangement joins TRBV6-6 to TRBJ2-7, with 10 bases aligning to TRBD2. Germline lookup yields CDR1 MNHNY and CDR2 SVGAGI (reference sequence). CDR3 length: 14 residues. V trimming: 10 bases; J trimming: 1 base; junction bases outside the gene matches: 7. As DNA, the CDR3 is TGTGCCACCCTCGGACTAGCGGATTCCTACGAGCAGTACTTC. Protein product: CATLGLADSYEQYF.

V usage is TRBV9 and J usage is TRBJ1-1, with D tentatively TRBD1 (5 bases). Germline lookup yields CDR1 SGDLS and CDR2 YYNGEE. V shed 4 bases and J shed 9 bases, with 19 bases lying between them. CDR3 length equals 14 residues. CDR3 loop: CASSPSLRGWKAFF. The DNA of the CDR3 is TGTGCCAGCAGCCCGAGCCTTCGGGGGTGGAAAGCTTTCTTT.

The sample holds one count of this clone. V usage is TRBV5-1 and J usage is TRBJ2-3; D is perhaps TRBD2 (6 bases). The CDR3 spans 15 residues. The ends were cut back, 4 bases at V and 4 bases at J, with 16 bases in the middle. The germline gives CDR1 SGHRS, CDR2 YFSETQ. As DNA, the CDR3 is TGCGCCAGCAGCCGAGCGGGTACGCCATCAGATACGCAGTATTTT. Translation: CASSRAGTPSDTQYF.

The J gene is TRBJ1-3, the V gene TRBV6-5; D may be TRBD1 (5 bases). Germline values: CDR1 MNHEY, CDR2 SVGAGI. Trimming took 2 bases from V and 0 from J, leaving 5 bases between them. The CDR3 has 14 residues. The CDR3 protein is CASSYDSSGNTIYF. For the CDR3, the DNA is TGTGCCAGCAGTTACGACAGCTCTGGAAACACCATATATTTT.

V is TRBV2 and J is TRBJ1-1; 7 bases map to TRBD1. This CDR3 has 14 residues. With V trimmed by 5 bases and J by 5 bases, 8 bases remained unmatched. The germline V gene encodes CDR1 SNHLY and CDR2 FYNNEI. The CDR3 nucleotides are TGTGCCAGCAGTCGACAGGGTGGCGTGACTGAAGCTTTCTTT. Protein sequence: CASSRQGGVTEAFF. Complete variable domain (other parts from reference TRBV2 and TRBJ1-1): EPEVTQTPSHQVTQMGQEVILRCVPISNHLYFYWYRQILGQKVEFLVSFYNNEISEKSEIFDDQFSVERPDGSNFTLKIRSTKLEDSAMYFCASSRQGGVTEAFFGQGTRLTVV.

The V gene is TRBV5-6, the J gene TRBJ2-5, with D perhaps TRBD1 (5 bases). The V end lost 4 bases, the J end lost 5 bases, and 21 bases lay between the germline ends. This CDR3 region has 16 residues. The germline V gene encodes CDR1 SGHDT and CDR2 YYEEEE. The CDR3 sequence: CASSPPSRGFRETQYF. The CDR3 bases are TGTGCCAGCAGCCCCCCTAGTAGGGGTTTTAGGGAGACCCAGTACTTC.

The chain combines TRBV11-1 with TRBJ2-7; 12 bases are shared with TRBD1. The V gene's germline CDR1 is SGHAT and CDR2 FQDESV (reference sequence). V shed 3 bases and J 4 bases; nucleotides not matched to a gene: 7. The CDR3 covers 16 residues. The CDR3 DNA follows: TGTGCCAGCAGCTTGTTACCGGGACAGGGGGCATACGAGCAGTACTTC. Its protein is CASSLLPGQGAYEQYF.

With respect to this clone: The sample carries other DNA sequences with the same CDR3. V and J are TRBV9 and TRBJ1-3; D perhaps matches TRBD1 (6 bases). CDR1 and CDR2 from the germline V gene are SGDLS and YYNGEE. The CDR3 loop spans 15 amino acids. Between the trimmed V and J ends, which lost 3 bases and 4 bases, there was a span of 14 bases. CDR3 amino acids: CASSEDSSGGNTIYF. The CDR3 coding sequence is TGTGCCAGCAGCGAGGACAGTTCGGGGGGAAACACCATATATTTT.

This clone was observed a single time. The chain combines TRBV10-3 with TRBJ1-1; a possible D gene is TRBD1 (6 bases). Germline CDR1 and CDR2: ENHRY and SYGVKD. The CDR3 covers 13 residues. The V end lost 6 bases, the J end lost 0 bases, and 8 bases lay between the germline ends. The DNA of the CDR3 is TGTGCCATCAGGCGGACAGTGAACACTGAAGCTTTCTTT. It codes for CAIRRTVNTEAFF.